The rows below give T cell receptor beta chains drawn from one sample of a study of radiotherapy plus CTLA-4 blockade in lung cancer. Clones were read by immunoSEQ multiplex PCR, and TCRdb kept only the in-frame ones, dropping some. The sample carries about 48,000 clones, approximately 86% recorded once. Sequenced material: peripheral blood, taken from a patient treated with radiotherapy plus ipilimumab. These receptors were taken from a human donor with non-small cell lung cancer that progressed on radiotherapy plus ipilimumab. Some clones in this sample may be carry-over from other donors' samples. Both conserved end residues are part of each CDR3. The D gene is left open where the match is weak. Rows may omit the clone size; those that give it use once, few, many or a size class.

>TRBJ1-1|-|once|TRBV10-3
TGTGCCATCAGTGTAAACAGTAACACTGAAGCTTTCTTT
CAISVNSNTEAFF
>TRBJ1-2|TRBD1|-|TRBV5-1
TGCGCCAGCTCAGACAGGGTTGGCTATGGCTACACCTTC
CASSDRVGYGYTF
>TRBJ2-7|TRBD2|-|TRBV7-2
TGTGCCAGCAGCTTAGGAACTAGCGGGGGCTACGAGCAGTACTTC
CASSLGTSGGYEQYF
>TRBJ2-2|-|-|TRBV18
TGTGCCAGCTCACCAAGTCAGGGATTGGAGTTGCCCGGGGAGCTGTTTTTT
CASSPSQGLELPGELFF
>TRBJ2-7|TRBD1|-|TRBV14
TGTGCCAGCAGCTACGGACAGGACCGCTACGAGCAGTACTTC
CASSYGQDRYEQYF
>TRBJ1-1|-|-|TRBV27
TGTGCCAGCAGTAGGGGTCTTGAAGCTTTCTTT
CASSRGLEAFF
>TRBJ2-1|TRBD1|-|TRBV7-2
TGTGCCAGCAGCCCAGACAGGGGTATCGCCTACAATGAGCAGTTCTTC
CASSPDRGIAYNEQFF
>TRBJ2-5|-|-|TRBV21-1
TGTGCCAGCAGCAAAGCTGGGAGCCAAGAGACCCAGTACTTC
CASSKAGSQETQYF
>TRBJ2-1|TRBD1|-|TRBV9
TGTGCCAGCAGCGGCGGGACAGGGGACTACAATGAGCAGTTCTTC
CASSGGTGDYNEQFF
>TRBJ2-1|TRBD2|-|TRBV7-2
TGTGCCAGCAGCTTAAGACGGAGCGGGGTCTACAATGAGCAGTTCTTC
CASSLRRSGVYNEQFF
>TRBJ2-4|-|once|TRBV21-1
TGTGCCAGCAGCAAAGAGAATTGGGACAGGAGAGCCAAAAACATTCAGTACTTC
CASSKENWDRRAKNIQYF
>TRBJ2-1|-|-|TRBV27
TGTGCCAGCAGTTTAGGGGGGGGCCCGGGGGAGCAGTTCTTC
CASSLGGGPGEQFF
>TRBJ2-1|TRBD2|-|TRBV18
TGTGCCAGCTCACCGCAAGCGGGATCTGAGCAGTTCTTC
CASSPQAGSEQFF
>TRBJ2-1|TRBD2|-|TRBV7-2
TGTGCCAGCAGCTTAGTCTCTAGGACTAGCGGATACAATGAGCAGTTCTTC
CASSLVSRTSGYNEQFF
>TRBJ2-2|-|-|TRBV7-2
TGTGCCAGCAGACCAACTAGGACCGGGGAGCTGTTTTTT
CASRPTRTGELFF
>TRBJ2-3|-|-|TRBV5-8
TGTGCCAGCAGCTTGGGAGGGACAGATACGCAGTATTTT
CASSLGGTDTQYF
>TRBJ1-3|TRBD1|once|TRBV10-3
TGTGCCATCATTTTCCAGGGGGCGTCTGGAAACACCATATATTTT
CAIIFQGASGNTIYF
>TRBJ2-5|TRBD1|once|TRBV6-1
TGTGCCAGCAGGCCGGGACAGGGGACAGAGACCCAGTACTTC
CASRPGQGTETQYF
>TRBJ2-7|TRBD2|-|TRBV10-3
TGTGCCATCAGTGAAACTAGCGGGAGCTCCTACGAGCAGTACTTC
CAISETSGSSYEQYF
>TRBJ1-4|-|-|TRBV28
TGTGCCAGCAGTTTTGGGACTCGTGAAAAACCATTTTTT
CASSFGTREKPFF
>TRBJ2-7|TRBD2|-|TRBV18
TGTGCCAGCTCAAGCGGGAGCACCTACGAGCAGTACTTC
CASSSGSTYEQYF
>TRBJ2-7|-|-|TRBV11-2
TGTGCCAGCAGCTTTATAGGGGGAACTAGCTCCTACGAGCAGTACTTC
CASSFIGGTSSYEQYF
>TRBJ1-1|TRBD1|-|TRBV4-3
TGCGCCAGCAGCCGGGGACAGGGGGGGACTGAAGCTTTCTTT
CASSRGQGGTEAFF
>TRBJ2-2|TRBD1|-|TRBV19
TGTGCCAGTAGTATCGGACAGGGGGCCGGGGAGCTGTTTTTT
CASSIGQGAGELFF
>TRBJ2-3|TRBD1|-|TRBV2
TGTGCCAGCAATCAGGGGACAGGGACAGATACGCAGTATTTT
CASNQGTGTDTQYF
>TRBJ2-4|TRBD2|-|TRBV11-3
TGTGCCAGCAGCCCGGGAGGGATGGTAGCCAAAAACATTCAGTACTTC
CASSPGGMVAKNIQYF
>TRBJ2-2|-|-|TRBV5-1
TGCGCCAGCAGCTTGGCCCGTGGGGAGCTGTTTTTT
CASSLARGELFF